A single sample is the source of the 10 T cell receptor beta chains below, sequenced in a study of read filtering for tumor transcriptome and immune sequencing. This library used roughly 370 ng RNA and molecular barcoded adaptors spanning alpha/delta and beta/gamma chains. TCRdb fed the reads into MiXCR, producing one record per CDR3 protein. Of more than 70,000 distinct CDR3 sequences listed, around a fifth were seen once; the top ten hold 10% to 12%. The sequenced sample consisted of a population of CD138-negative cells sorted from bone marrow. These receptors all come from a donor older than 35 with multiple myeloma.

Concerning this clonotype itself: At one end, the junction sequence differs from germline, possibly due to a read error. This rearrangement joins TRBV2 to TRBJ1-6; D is unclear. Germline assignment: CDR1 SNHLY and CDR2 FYNNEI. The CDR3 loop spans 13 amino acids. The CDR3 coding sequence is TGCGCCACCACCGGCATTCCCAATTCACCCCTCCACTTT. Protein product: CATTGIPNSPLHF.

This clonotype was observed at least ten times. CDR3 nucleotide sequence: TGTGCCAGCTCACGGACAGGGGCTGGTGAAAAACTGTTTTTT. The encoded protein is CASSRTGAGEKLFF. The chain carries TRBV18 and TRBJ1-4; 9 bases map to TRBD1. The CDR3 loop spans 14 amino acids. Germline CDR1 is KGHSH and CDR2 is LQKENI. V lost 4 bases to trimming and J lost 7 bases; unmatched junction nucleotides: 4.

The table lists this clonotype with many counts. The rearrangement joins TRBV11-2 to TRBJ2-3; unclear D gene. Trimming stripped 1 base from V and 6 bases from J, with 8 bases between. This CDR3 has 13 amino acids. The germline V gene encodes CDR1 SGHAT and CDR2 FQNNGV. CDR3 DNA: TGTGCCAGCAGCTTAGGGGGAAAGGATACGCAGTATTTT. It translates to CASSLGGKDTQYF.

The chain has TRBV6-1 and TRBJ1-2; D uncertain. The CDR3 totals 13 residues. V lost 7 bases and J 3 bases, leaving 12 bases between the germline ends. CDR1 and CDR2 (germline): MNHNS, SASEGT. CDR3 sequence reads: CASNLRAHYGYTF. CDR3 bases: TGTGCCAGCAATCTTCGGGCCCACTATGGCTACACCTTC.

Comments on this clonotype: A much larger clone is a single base away; this may be a read error. This chain joins TRBV20-1 and TRBJ1-5; D is uncertain. Per the germline V gene, CDR1 is DFQATT and CDR2 is SNEGSKA (reference sequence). The CDR3 covers 13 residues. The germline V and J ends were trimmed by 4 bases and 9 bases, with 16 bases remaining between them. CDR3: CSAKAGAGGPQHF. The CDR3 nucleotides read TGCAGTGCTAAGGCGGGTGCAGGAGGGCCCCAGCATTTT.

This clonotype showed up many times. J is TRBJ1-1 and V is TRBV12-3 or TRBV12-4; no reliable D call. Deletions cut 4 bases from V and 4 bases from J, with 16 bases between. The CDR3 sequence is 15 residues long. For the CDR3, the DNA is TGTGCCAGCAGTTCCCATATTGGGTGGGGCACTGAAGCTTTCTTT. Protein: CASSSHIGWGTEAFF.

This clonotype was seen at least ten times. The chain employs TRBV7-9 and TRBJ1-1, with 8 bases aligning to TRBD1. The germline V gene encodes CDR1 SEHNR and CDR2 FQNEAQ (reference sequence). J was trimmed by 4 bases and V by 4 bases; bases with no gene match: 14. This CDR3 region has 17 residues. The CDR3 nucleotides read TGTGCCAGCAGCTCAAGGACAGGGTTCCCAATTGGCACTGAAGCTTTCTTT. Its translation: CASSSRTGFPIGTEAFF. Based on the CDR3 plus reference TRBV7-9 and TRBJ1-1, the full variable domain is DTGVSQNPRHKITKRGQNVTFRCDPISEHNRLYWYRQTLGQGPEFLTYFQNEAQLEKSRLLSDRFSAERPKGSFSTLEIQRTEQGDSAMYLCASSSRTGFPIGTEAFFGQGTRLTVV.

Points on this clonotype: Just one base apart from a much larger clone, this may be a read error. The gene calls are TRBV20-1 and TRBJ1-4, with TRBD1 matching 7 bases. This CDR3 has 17 amino acids. Germline V gene sequence: CDR1 DFQATT, CDR2 SNEGSKA (reference sequence). The chain's CDR3 is CILAPRGRGVTNEKLFF. CDR3 bases: TGCATCCTTGCGCCGAGGGGGCGCGGCGTAACTAATGAAAAACTGTTTTTT.

There are many counts of this clonotype. This rearrangement joins TRBV7-9 to TRBJ2-1; D is uncertain. Germline values: CDR1 SEHNR, CDR2 FQNEAQ (reference sequence). V lost 5 bases to trimming and J lost 3 bases, with 14 bases between them. The CDR3 has 15 amino acids. The CDR3 bases are TGTGCCAGCAGCCCGTCGGAGTTTAGCTACAATGAGCAGTTCTTC. This gives the protein CASSPSEFSYNEQFF.

This clonotype was seen ten or more times. V gene TRBV4-1 combines with J gene TRBJ2-1; no clear D gene. Germline CDR1 is MGHRA and CDR2 is YSYEKL. The CDR3 loop spans 11 amino acids. The germline V and J ends were trimmed by 3 bases and 10 bases, with 7 bases remaining between them. CDR3 loop: CASSQTGEQFF. Here the CDR3 DNA reads TGCGCCAGCAGCCAGACTGGAGAGCAGTTCTTC.